The 10 T cell receptor beta chains below come from one sample, sequenced in a study of Graves' ophthalmopathy and Graves' hyperthyroidism. CDR3 regions of TCR beta were amplified from RNA transcripts. Investigators did first-round RT-PCR with HTBI primers, then second-round multiplex PCR. TCRdb itself ran the multiplex PCR reads through MiXCR, one entry per CDR3 protein. Here the sample spans 660,000 or so distinct CDR3 sequences, 35% to 50% being singletons. Specimen: peripheral blood. Receptors were obtained from an adult man with Graves' ophthalmopathy.

The CDR3 DNA is TGTGCCAGCAGCTCCCTAGCGGGAGGCGAAAAACTGTTTTTT. Translation gives CASSSLAGGEKLFF. The V call is TRBV7-9, the J call TRBJ1-4; the D is unclear. Per the germline V gene, CDR1 is SEHNR and CDR2 is FQNEAQ (reference sequence). This CDR3 has 14 amino acids. Trimming left V 4 bases short and J 8 bases short, with 14 bases between.

The chain joins TRBV18 to TRBJ2-7; 7 nucleotides align to TRBD1. CDR3 length: 14 residues. The germline V gene has CDR1 KGHSH and CDR2 LQKENI. Losses at the gene ends were 3 bases for V and 2 bases for J; bases not matched to a gene: 4. Here the CDR3 DNA reads TGTGCCAGCTCACCGGGACAGCTAGCCTACGAGCAGTACTTC. This sequence encodes CASSPGQLAYEQYF.

This chain uses TRBV10-2 with TRBJ1-1; D is ambiguous. V lost 3 bases, J lost 4 bases, and 12 bases lay in between. This CDR3 spans 14 amino acids. The germline V gene encodes CDR1 WSHSY and CDR2 SAAADI. The CDR3 is CASSDGQGITEAFF. The CDR3 DNA sequence: TGCGCCAGCAGTGACGGTCAAGGGATCACTGAAGCTTTCTTT.

The sample holds one count of this clonotype. V and J are TRBV25-1 and TRBJ2-3; D is unclear. V lost 6 bases to trimming and J lost 0 bases, with 10 bases between them. CDR1 MGHDK and CDR2 SYGVNS come from the germline V gene. This CDR3 is built from 14 residues. DNA for the CDR3: TGTGCCAGCAGCGTTGTCAGGAGCACAGATACGCAGTATTTT. It is translated as CASSVVRSTDTQYF.

This chain uses TRBV20-1 with TRBJ1-2; D call uncertain. This CDR3 has 13 residues. In germline, CDR1 is DFQATT, CDR2 SNEGSKA (reference sequence). V lost 5 bases, J lost 1 base, and 11 bases lay in between. This CDR3 reads CSAYPGNNYGYTF. The CDR3 DNA reads TGCAGTGCTTACCCGGGAAATAACTATGGCTACACCTTC.

A few counts support this clonotype. V is TRBV7-2 and J is TRBJ1-2; TRBD1 matches at 8 bases. CDR3 length: 15 residues. The germline V gene has CDR1 SGHTA and CDR2 FQGNSA. The trim removed 2 bases at V and 5 bases at J, leaving 7 bases unmatched. CDR3 residues: CASSLPGQDLYGYTF. The CDR3 DNA follows: TGTGCCAGCAGCTTACCGGGACAGGATTTGTATGGCTACACCTTC.

The rearrangement links TRBV7-8 to TRBJ2-2, with 8 bases lining up with TRBD2. This CDR3 has 17 residues. CDR1 is SGHVS and CDR2 is FQNEAQ in the germline V gene. V trimming: 1 base; J trimming: 4 bases; junction bases outside the gene matches: 8. The CDR3 is CASSLGAGTSSTGELFF. CDR3 in DNA: TGTGCCAGCAGCTTAGGGGCCGGGACTAGTTCCACCGGGGAGCTGTTTTTT. The variable domain in full, with the rest retrieved from reference TRBV7-8 and TRBJ2-2, is GAGVSQSPRYKVAKRGQDVALRCDPISGHVSLFWYQQALGQGPEFLTYFQNEAQLDKSGLPSDRFFAERPEGSVSTLKIQRTQQEDSAVYLCASSLGAGTSSTGELFFGEGSRLTVL.

This clonotype showed up many times. The chain joins TRBV7-3 to TRBJ2-2, with TRBD2 matching 7 bases. J was trimmed by 1 base and V by 5 bases; bases with no gene match: 7. CDR1 is SGHTA and CDR2 is FQGTGA in the germline V gene. This CDR3 has 16 residues. The CDR3 coding sequence is TGTGCCAGCAGCCCTCTGACGGGAGGGAACACCGGGGAGCTGTTTTTT. Its protein is CASSPLTGGNTGELFF.

The chain joins TRBV7-2 to TRBJ2-5, with 8 positions matching TRBD2. The J segment lost 9 bases and the V segment lost 5 bases, leaving 11 bases of the junction unmatched. This CDR3 comprises 14 residues. Germline lookup yields CDR1 SGHTA and CDR2 FQGNSA. The CDR3, as DNA: TGTGCCAGCAGCCCAGGAGGAGGCGGGGGGTCCCAGTACTTC. It translates to CASSPGGGGGSQYF.

There are a few counts of this clonotype. The V and J genes are TRBV25-1 and TRBJ1-1, with D tentatively TRBD1 (5 bases). V lost 5 bases to trimming and J lost 5 bases, with 15 bases between them. Germline CDR1 MGHDK, CDR2 SYGVNS. The CDR3 spans 14 residues. The CDR3: CASSYMSQGTEAFF. CDR3 sequence (DNA): TGTGCCAGCAGTTACATGTCCCAGGGAACTGAAGCTTTCTTT.